According to its frequency, the clone carrying this T cell receptor (beta chain) is medium-sized (0.01 to 0.1%). The TCR beta sequencing libraries came from UMI-labeled 5' RACE. Using the 5' RACE reads, TCRdb records one entry per CDR3 protein without DNA. The sample includes some 10,000 distinct CDR3 sequences. Per the germline V gene, CDR1 is SGHVS and CDR2 is FNYEAQ. The CDR3 has 13 residues. This sample is drawn from a study of human CD8 memory T cell subsets. This sequence was found in a human donor in good health. The sequencing sample was made of CD8+ stem-like memory T cells (TSCM and TCM) sorted from PBMCs. Indicated subset: stem-like memory CD8 T cells (TSTEM), CCR7+ PD-1- TIGIT-. The chain combines TRBV7-6 with TRBJ1-1; TCRdb's D call of TRBD1 is untestable without DNA. CDR3 region: CASSTGMNTEAFF.